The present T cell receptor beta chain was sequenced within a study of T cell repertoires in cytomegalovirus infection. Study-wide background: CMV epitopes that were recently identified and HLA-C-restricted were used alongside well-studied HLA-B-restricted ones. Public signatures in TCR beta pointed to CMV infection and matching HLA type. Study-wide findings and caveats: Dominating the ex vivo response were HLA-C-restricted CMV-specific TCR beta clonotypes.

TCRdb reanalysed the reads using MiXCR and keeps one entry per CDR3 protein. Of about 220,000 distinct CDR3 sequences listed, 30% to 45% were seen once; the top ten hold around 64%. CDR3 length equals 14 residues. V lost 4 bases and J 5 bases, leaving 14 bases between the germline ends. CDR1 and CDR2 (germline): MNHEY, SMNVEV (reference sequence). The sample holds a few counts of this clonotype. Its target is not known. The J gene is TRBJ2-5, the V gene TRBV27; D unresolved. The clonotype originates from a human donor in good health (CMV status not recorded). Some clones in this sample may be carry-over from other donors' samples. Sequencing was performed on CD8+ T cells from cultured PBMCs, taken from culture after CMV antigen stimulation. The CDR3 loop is CASSSRVRRETQYF. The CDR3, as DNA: TGTGCCAGCAGTTCCAGAGTGAGACGGGAGACCCAGTACTTC.